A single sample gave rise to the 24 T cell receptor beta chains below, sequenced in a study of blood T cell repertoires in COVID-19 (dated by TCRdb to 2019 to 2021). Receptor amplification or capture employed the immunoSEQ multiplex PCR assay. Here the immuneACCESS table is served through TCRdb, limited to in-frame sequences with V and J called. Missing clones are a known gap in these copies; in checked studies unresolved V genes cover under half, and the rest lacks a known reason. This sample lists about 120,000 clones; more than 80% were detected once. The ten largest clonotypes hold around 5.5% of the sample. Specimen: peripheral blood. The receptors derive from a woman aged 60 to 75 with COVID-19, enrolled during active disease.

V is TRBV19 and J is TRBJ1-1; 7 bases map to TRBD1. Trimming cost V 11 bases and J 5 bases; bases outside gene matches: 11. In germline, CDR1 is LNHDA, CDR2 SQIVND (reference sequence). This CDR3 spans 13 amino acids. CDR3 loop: CASNRGTGTEAFF. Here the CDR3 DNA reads TGTGCCTCTAACAGGGGTACGGGAACTGAAGCTTTCTTT. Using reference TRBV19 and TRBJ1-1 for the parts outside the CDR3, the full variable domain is DGGITQSPKYLFRKEGQNVTLSCEQNLNHDAMYWYRQDPGQGLRLIYYSQIVNDFQKGDIAEGYSVSREKKESFPLTVTSAQKNPTAFYLCASNRGTGTEAFFGQGTRLTVV.

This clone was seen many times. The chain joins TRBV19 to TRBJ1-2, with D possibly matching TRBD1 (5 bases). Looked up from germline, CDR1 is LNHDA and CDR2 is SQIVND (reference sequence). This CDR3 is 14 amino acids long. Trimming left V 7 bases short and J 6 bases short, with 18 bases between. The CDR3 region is CASTVSARADGYTF. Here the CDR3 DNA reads TGTGCCAGTACCGTCTCGGCCAGGGCAGATGGCTACACCTTC.

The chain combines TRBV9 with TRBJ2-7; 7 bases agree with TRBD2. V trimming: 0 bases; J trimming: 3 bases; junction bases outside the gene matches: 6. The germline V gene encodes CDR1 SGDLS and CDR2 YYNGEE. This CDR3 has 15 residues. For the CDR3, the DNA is TGTGCCAGCAGCGTAGCGGGGGGAAACCTCTACGAGCAGTACTTC. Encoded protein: CASSVAGGNLYEQYF.

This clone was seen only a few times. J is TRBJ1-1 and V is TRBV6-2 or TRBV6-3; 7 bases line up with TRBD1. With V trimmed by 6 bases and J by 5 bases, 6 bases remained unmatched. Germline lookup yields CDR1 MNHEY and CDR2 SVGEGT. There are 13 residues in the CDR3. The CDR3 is CASSHDRVTEAFF. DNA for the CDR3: TGTGCCAGCAGCCACGACAGGGTTACTGAAGCTTTCTTT.

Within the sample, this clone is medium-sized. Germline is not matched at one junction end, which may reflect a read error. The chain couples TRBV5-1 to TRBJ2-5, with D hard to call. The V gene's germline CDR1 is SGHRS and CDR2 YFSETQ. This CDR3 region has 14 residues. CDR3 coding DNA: TGCGCCAGCAGATTGGACGGCCAGGTGGAGACCCAGTACTTC. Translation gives CASRLDGQVETQYF. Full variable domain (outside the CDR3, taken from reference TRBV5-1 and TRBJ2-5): KAGVTQTPRYLIKTRGQQVTLSCSPISGHRSVSWYQQTPGQGLQFLFEYFSETQRNKGNFPGRFSGRQFSNSRSEMNVSTLELGDSALYLCASRLDGQVETQYFGPGTRLLVL.

The CDR3: CAWSARGAFF. The DNA for the CDR3 is TGTGCCTGGAGTGCCCGGGGAGCTTTCTTT. The J gene is TRBJ1-1, the V gene TRBV30, with D unresolved. Germline-derived CDR1 and CDR2 are GTSNPN and SVGIG (reference sequence). This CDR3 spans 10 amino acids. Trimming took off 1 base at V and 10 bases at J, with 7 bases between the two ends. The variable domain in full, completed from reference TRBV30 and TRBJ1-1, reads SQTIHQWPATLVQPVGSPLSLECTVEGTSNPNLYWYRQAAGRGLQLLFYSVGIGQISSEVPQNLSASRPQDRQFILSSKKLLLSDSGFYLCAWSARGAFFGQGTRLTVV.

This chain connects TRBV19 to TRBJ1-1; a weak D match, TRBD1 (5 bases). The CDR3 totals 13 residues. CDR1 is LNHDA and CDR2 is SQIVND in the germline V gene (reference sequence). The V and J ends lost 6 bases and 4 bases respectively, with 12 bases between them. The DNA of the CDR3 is TGTGCCAGTAGCCTCGGGGGGTTCACTGAAGCTTTCTTT. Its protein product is CASSLGGFTEAFF.

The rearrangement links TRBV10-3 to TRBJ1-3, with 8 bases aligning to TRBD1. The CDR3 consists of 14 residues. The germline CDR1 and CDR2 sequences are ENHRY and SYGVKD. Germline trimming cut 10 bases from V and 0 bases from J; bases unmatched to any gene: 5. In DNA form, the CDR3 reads TGTGCCACCCAAGGACAGGGCTCTGGAAACACCATATATTTT. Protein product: CATQGQGSGNTIYF.

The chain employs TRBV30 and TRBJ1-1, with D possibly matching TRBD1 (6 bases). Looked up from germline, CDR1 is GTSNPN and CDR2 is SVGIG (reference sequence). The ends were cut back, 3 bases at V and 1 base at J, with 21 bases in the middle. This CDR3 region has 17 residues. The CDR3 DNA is TGTGCCTGGAGCTGGGACACAGGGAAAAAGCCGAACACTGAAGCTTTCTTT. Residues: CAWSWDTGKKPNTEAFF. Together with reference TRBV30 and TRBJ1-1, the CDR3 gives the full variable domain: SQTIHQWPATLVQPVGSPLSLECTVEGTSNPNLYWYRQAAGRGLQLLFYSVGIGQISSEVPQNLSASRPQDRQFILSSKKLLLSDSGFYLCAWSWDTGKKPNTEAFFGQGTRLTVV.

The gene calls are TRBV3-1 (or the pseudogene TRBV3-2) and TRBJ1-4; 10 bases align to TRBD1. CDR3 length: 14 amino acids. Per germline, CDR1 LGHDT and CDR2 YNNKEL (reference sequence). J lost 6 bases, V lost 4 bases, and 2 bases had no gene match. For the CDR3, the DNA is TGTGCCAGCAGCCGGACAGGGGGTTATGAAAAACTGTTTTTT. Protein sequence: CASSRTGGYEKLFF.

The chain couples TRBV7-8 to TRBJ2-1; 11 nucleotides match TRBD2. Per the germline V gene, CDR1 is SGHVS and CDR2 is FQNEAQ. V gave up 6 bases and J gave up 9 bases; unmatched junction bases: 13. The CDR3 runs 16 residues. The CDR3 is CASSSSGTSGRGEQFF. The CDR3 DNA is TGTGCCAGCAGTTCTTCCGGGACTAGCGGTCGGGGTGAGCAGTTCTTC.

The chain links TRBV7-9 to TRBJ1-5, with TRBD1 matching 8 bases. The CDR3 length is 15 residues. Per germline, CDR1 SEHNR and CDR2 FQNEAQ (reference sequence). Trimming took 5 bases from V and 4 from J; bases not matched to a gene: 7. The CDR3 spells CASSDGQGTNQPQHF. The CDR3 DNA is TGTGCCAGCAGCGACGGACAGGGAACGAATCAGCCCCAGCATTTT.

The CDR3 protein is CASSPGTGLAGYTF. As DNA, the CDR3 is TGTGCCAGCTCACCAGGGACAGGGCTAGCTGGCTACACCTTC. The rearrangement joins TRBV18 to TRBJ1-2, with 9 bases aligning to TRBD1. V was clipped by 2 bases and J by 7 bases; unmatched bases: 5. Germline-derived CDR1 and CDR2 are KGHSH and LQKENI. The CDR3 totals 14 residues.

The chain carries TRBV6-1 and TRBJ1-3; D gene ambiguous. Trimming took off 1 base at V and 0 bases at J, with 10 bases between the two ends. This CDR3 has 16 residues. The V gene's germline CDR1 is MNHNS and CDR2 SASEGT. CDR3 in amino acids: CASSEDGGSSGNTIYF. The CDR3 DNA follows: TGTGCCAGCAGTGAAGACGGCGGGAGCTCTGGAAACACCATATATTTT.

CDR3 residues: CATSHPLLAGGRDTQYF. DNA of the CDR3: TGTGCCACCAGCCACCCCCTACTAGCGGGGGGGAGGGATACGCAGTATTTT. This chain joins TRBV15 and TRBJ2-3, with 13 bases that match TRBD2. Per the germline V gene, CDR1 is LNHNV and CDR2 is YYDKDF (reference sequence). Trimming at V came to 5 bases and at J to 6 bases, leaving 11 bases not matched to a gene. This CDR3 is built from 17 residues.

The CDR3 coding sequence is TGCAGCGTGAAGGGACAGGAGACCTCCTACGAGCAGTACTTC. This codes for CSVKGQETSYEQYF. The gene calls are TRBV29-1 and TRBJ2-7, with 8 bases identical to TRBD1. Germline CDR1 SQVTM, CDR2 ANQGSEA. This CDR3 contains 14 residues. Trimming took 6 bases from V and 0 from J; bases not matched to a gene: 7.

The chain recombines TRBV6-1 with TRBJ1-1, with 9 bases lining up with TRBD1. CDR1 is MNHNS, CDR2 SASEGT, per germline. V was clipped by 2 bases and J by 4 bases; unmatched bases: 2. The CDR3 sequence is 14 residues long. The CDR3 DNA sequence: TGTGCCAGCAGTGAACAGACAGGGGGCACTGAAGCTTTCTTT. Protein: CASSEQTGGTEAFF.

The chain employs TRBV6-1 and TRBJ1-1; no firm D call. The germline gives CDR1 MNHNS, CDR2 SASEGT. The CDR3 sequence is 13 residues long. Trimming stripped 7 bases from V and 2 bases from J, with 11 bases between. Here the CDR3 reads CASTRWANTEAFF. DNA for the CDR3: TGTGCCAGCACCCGGTGGGCCAACACTGAAGCTTTCTTT.

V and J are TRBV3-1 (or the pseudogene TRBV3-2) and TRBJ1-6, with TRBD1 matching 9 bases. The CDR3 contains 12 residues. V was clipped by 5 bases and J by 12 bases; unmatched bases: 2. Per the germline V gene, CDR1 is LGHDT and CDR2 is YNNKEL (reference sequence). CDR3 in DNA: TGTGCCAGCAGCTGGGACAGGGAACCCCTCCACTTT. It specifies CASSWDREPLHF.

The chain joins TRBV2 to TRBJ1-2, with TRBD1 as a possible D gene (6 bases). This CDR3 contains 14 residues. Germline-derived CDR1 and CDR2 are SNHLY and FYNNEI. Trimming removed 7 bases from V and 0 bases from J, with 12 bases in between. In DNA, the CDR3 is TGTGCCAGCACTAAGGACAGCTCTAACTATGGCTACACCTTC. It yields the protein CASTKDSSNYGYTF.

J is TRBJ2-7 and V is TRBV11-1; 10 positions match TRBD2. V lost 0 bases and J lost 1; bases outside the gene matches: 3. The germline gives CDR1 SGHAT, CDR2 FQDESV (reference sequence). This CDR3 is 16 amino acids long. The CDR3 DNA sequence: TGTGCCAGCAGCTTAGCTGGGACTAGCGTTTCCTACGAGCAGTACTTC. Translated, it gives CASSLAGTSVSYEQYF.

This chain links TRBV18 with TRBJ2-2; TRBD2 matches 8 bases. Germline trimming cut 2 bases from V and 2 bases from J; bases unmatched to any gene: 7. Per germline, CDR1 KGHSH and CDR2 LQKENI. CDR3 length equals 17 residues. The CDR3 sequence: CASSPINRGGNTGELFF. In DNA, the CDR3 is TGTGCCAGCTCACCAATCAATCGGGGGGGCAACACCGGGGAGCTGTTTTTT. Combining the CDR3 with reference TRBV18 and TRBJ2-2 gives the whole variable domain NAGVMQNPRHLVRRRGQEARLRCSPMKGHSHVYWYRQLPEEGLKFMVYLQKENIIDESGMPKERFSAEFPKEGPSILRIQQVVRGDSAAYFCASSPINRGGNTGELFFGEGSRLTVL.

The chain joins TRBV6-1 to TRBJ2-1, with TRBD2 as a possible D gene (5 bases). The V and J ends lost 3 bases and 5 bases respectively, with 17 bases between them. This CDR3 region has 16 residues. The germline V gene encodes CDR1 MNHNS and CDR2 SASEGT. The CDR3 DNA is TGTGCCAGCAGTGATCGTCGGGGAAGACTGGACAATGAGCAGTTCTTC. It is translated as CASSDRRGRLDNEQFF.

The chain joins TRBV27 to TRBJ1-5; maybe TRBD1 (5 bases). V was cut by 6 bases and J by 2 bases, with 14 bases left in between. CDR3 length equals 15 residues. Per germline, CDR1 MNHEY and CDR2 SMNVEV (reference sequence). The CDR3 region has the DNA TGTGCCAGCAGGTTAGGGGCTCCCGGCAATCAGCCCCAGCATTTT. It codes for CASRLGAPGNQPQHF.